Listed here is a single T cell receptor (beta chain). The data are from a study of blood T cell repertoires in COVID-19. Method: immunoSEQ multiplex PCR; TCRdb's copy keeps in-frame clones and lacks some. The sample shows some 350,000 clones, around nine tenths of them seen only once. The germline CDR1 and CDR2 sequences are MNHEY and SVGAGI. CDR3 size: 15 residues. Trimming stripped 6 bases from V and 0 bases from J, with 13 bases between. The origin of this receptor is a human donor in a cohort sampled during active COVID-19. The chain joins TRBV6-5 to TRBJ2-3, with a tentative D call TRBD2 (5 bases). Sequencing was performed on peripheral blood. CDR3 coding DNA: TGTGCCAGCAGCGCGGACTTTACTAGCACAGATACGCAGTATTTT. Encoded protein: CASSADFTSTDTQYF.